This passage covers 8 T cell receptor beta chains from one sample sequenced in a study of Ad26.COV2.S vaccination and SARS-CoV-2 variants. The method was immunoSEQ multiplex PCR; TCRdb's version includes in-frame clones alone and lacks a portion of them. Of 300,000 to 350,000 clones in the sample, 75% to 90% were seen once. Treatment reported: over 15 received Ad26.COV2.S at low or high dose, single or two shots; five or six received placebo; per-sample allocation not given. Specimen acquisition occurred on day 63 following the initial vaccine or placebo injection. Material: peripheral blood, obtained in a trial of Ad26.COV2.S vaccine versus placebo. The receptors were sampled from a person aged 18-60 years who received the Ad26.COV2.S COVID-19 vaccine or a placebo.

The chain's CDR3 is CASSPGGSGGNEQFF. As DNA, the CDR3 is TGCGCCAGCAGCCCTGGGGGCTCAGGAGGGAATGAGCAGTTCTTC. The chain is built from TRBV5-1 and TRBJ2-1; TRBD1 or TRBD2 may be the D gene (6 bases each). CDR3 size: 15 residues. From germline, CDR1 is SGHRS and CDR2 YFSETQ. Trimming pared 4 bases from V and 7 bases from J, leaving 18 bases between.

This chain links TRBV28 with TRBJ2-3; D is undetermined. The V gene's germline CDR1 is MDHEN and CDR2 SYDVKM. The germline V and J ends were trimmed by 9 bases and 6 bases, with 10 bases remaining between them. The CDR3 covers 11 residues. The CDR3 bases are TGTGCCAGTGGTCTAGTCGATACGCAGTATTTT. Amino acids: CASGLVDTQYF.

This CDR3 reads CASSSQLRGANVLTF. The CDR3 region has the DNA TGTGCCAGTAGTAGTCAGTTGAGGGGGGCCAACGTCCTGACTTTC. The V call is TRBV19, the J call TRBJ2-6; D is unresolved. V shed 4 bases and J shed 4 bases, with 11 bases lying between them. Germline values: CDR1 LNHDA, CDR2 SQIVND (reference sequence). This CDR3 region has 15 residues.

DNA for the CDR3: TGCGCCAGCAGCCAAAATAGGTGGGGTTACTCTGGAAACACCATATATTTT. Translated, it gives CASSQNRWGYSGNTIYF. The rearrangement uses TRBV4-1 and TRBJ1-3; D uncertain. CDR1 is MGHRA, CDR2 YSYEKL, per germline. This CDR3 region has 17 residues. V gave up 2 bases and J gave up 0 bases, with 14 bases separating them.

This rearrangement joins TRBV27 to TRBJ2-3; TRBD1 is a possible D gene (5 bases). From germline, CDR1 is MNHEY and CDR2 SMNVEV (reference sequence). V gave up 5 bases and J gave up 7 bases, with 22 bases separating them. The CDR3 is made up of 16 amino acids. The CDR3 DNA sequence: TGTGCCAGCAGTATCCGCAAACAGGTTCTCGAGCATACGCAGTATTTT. This encodes CASSIRKQVLEHTQYF.

The chain is built from TRBV11-3 and TRBJ2-3; 8 bases map to TRBD2. The CDR3 runs to 15 residues. With 3 bases clipped from V and 3 bases from J, the junction kept 5 bases outside the gene matches. CDR1 is SGHNT, CDR2 YENEEA, per germline. CDR3 sequence reads: CASSLGGRRTDTQYF. In DNA form, the CDR3 reads TGTGCCAGCAGCTTGGGCGGGAGGAGGACAGATACGCAGTATTTT.

This clone was detected a few times. This CDR3 is CASSLPARRGIDTQYF. Here the CDR3 DNA reads TGCGCCAGCAGCCTCCCAGCCAGGAGAGGTATAGATACGCAGTATTTT. V is TRBV23-1 and J is TRBJ2-3, with D unresolved. TRBV23-1 qualifies as an ORF whose function is uncertain. This CDR3 has 16 amino acids. The germline V and J ends were trimmed by 6 bases and 5 bases, with 21 bases remaining between them.

V usage is TRBV28 and J usage is TRBJ1-2; TRBD1 matches 7 bases. This CDR3 contains 12 residues. The V segment lost 10 bases and the J segment 3 bases; nucleotides outside the gene matches: 5. CDR1 is MDHEN and CDR2 is SYDVKM in the germline V gene. The CDR3 DNA reads TGTGCCACCCCAGGGGGTGACTATGGCTACACCTTC. It specifies CATPGGDYGYTF.